This TCR beta chain derives from a study of shared clonotypes between healthy human individuals. This CDR3 spans 16 amino acids. Trimming removed 2 bases from V and 0 bases from J, with 12 bases in between. Germline-derived CDR1 and CDR2 are MNHNY and SVGAGI (reference sequence). Donors comprised only Caucasian adults living in Nashville, Tennessee. Libraries were prepared by immunoSEQ multiplex PCR; TCRdb keeps only in-frame clonotypes and omits some of them. The sample records some 2,100,000 clones, around 95% being singletons. Sequenced: naive CD4+ T cells sorted from blood. Subset given: CD45RA+ positively selected. This sequence originates from a man between 18 and 29 years old in good health. V usage is TRBV6-6 and J usage is TRBJ2-3; D gene unclear. CDR3 DNA sequence: TGTGCCAGCAGTTACCAGCGACCGTCTAGCACAGATACGCAGTATTTT. It codes for CASSYQRPSSTDTQYF.